The 27 T cell receptor beta chains given below trace back to one sample, sequenced in a study of T cells in Graves' hyperthyroidism and ophthalmopathy. Amplification of TCR beta CDR3 regions was performed using RNA transcripts as template. The HTBI set primed first-round TCR CDR3 RT-PCR. MiXCR, applied by TCRdb to the multiplex PCR reads, yields one record per CDR3 protein. The sample holds more than 350,000 distinct CDR3 sequences; 14% to 15% are singletons and the top ten take approximately 29%. Specimen: blood. Every receptor here comes from a woman younger than 45 with Graves' hyperthyroidism.

On this clonotype itself: This may come from a read error, since a much larger clone is one base off. The V and J genes are TRBV10-3 and TRBJ2-7, with D possibly matching TRBD2 (6 bases). Looked up from germline, CDR1 is ENHRY and CDR2 is SYGVKD. The CDR3 sequence is 11 residues long. The CDR3 sequence is CATSGGNEQYF. The CDR3 bases are TGTGCCACCAGTGGCGGGAACGAGCAGTACTTC.

This clonotype was detected ten times or more. V gene TRBV28 combines with J gene TRBJ1-3, with unresolved D. Trimming left V 4 bases short and J 7 bases short, with 11 bases between. There are 13 residues in the CDR3. CDR1 and CDR2 (germline): MDHEN, SYDVKM. CDR3 loop: CASSSPSLNTIYF. CDR3 coding DNA: TGTGCCAGCAGTTCTCCTTCTCTCAACACCATATATTTT. Full variable domain (rest looked up from reference TRBV28 and TRBJ1-3): DVKVTQSSRYLVKRTGEKVFLECVQDMDHENMFWYRQDPGLGLRLIYFSYDVKMKEKGDIPEGYSVSREKKERFSLILESASTNQTSMYLCASSSPSLNTIYFGEGSWLTVV.

This clonotype was counted a few times. The chain joins TRBV20-1 to TRBJ2-1; maybe TRBD2 (6 bases). CDR1 and CDR2 from the germline V gene are DFQATT and SNEGSKA (reference sequence). V shed 4 bases and J shed 0 bases, with 10 bases lying between them. The CDR3 contains 14 residues. DNA of the CDR3: TGCAGTGCTAATTTCGGGAGCTCCTACAATGAGCAGTTCTTC. Encoded protein: CSANFGSSYNEQFF.

This clonotype was picked up a small number of times. CDR3 DNA: TGTGCCACCAGTGTTACAGGGGTGAATCAGCCCCAGCATTTT. This codes for CATSVTGVNQPQHF. The chain uses TRBV24-1 and TRBJ1-5, with 7 positions matching TRBD1. The CDR3 runs 14 residues. J gave up 4 bases and V 5 bases, and 4 bases lay outside the gene matches. Germline V gene data show CDR1 as KGHDR and CDR2 as SFDVKD.

A single count supports this clonotype. Sequence at one end of the junction differs from germline and may be a read error. The chain recombines TRBV7-9 with TRBJ2-1, with D tentatively TRBD1 (6 bases). This CDR3 spans 17 amino acids. In germline, CDR1 is SEHNR, CDR2 FQNEAQ (reference sequence). DNA of the CDR3: TGTGCCAGCAGCTTAGACCCGACAGGTAGCTCCTACAATGAGCGGTTCTTC. Translating it yields CASSLDPTGSSYNERFF.

This clonotype was observed many times. V and J are TRBV28 and TRBJ2-7; 9 nucleotides line up with TRBD2. After removal of 8 bases from V and 1 base from J, the junction contained 9 bases not matched to a gene. Germline CDR1 reads MDHEN; CDR2 reads SYDVKM. This CDR3 contains 15 residues. The CDR3 DNA is TGTGCCAGCCAAAGCGGGGGGACGGCGTCCTACGAGCAGTACTTC. Amino acids: CASQSGGTASYEQYF.

The sample holds many counts of this clonotype. The V call is TRBV28, the J call TRBJ1-2; D is undetermined. Germline-derived CDR1 and CDR2 are MDHEN and SYDVKM. Trimming cost V 10 bases and J 2 bases, with 8 bases left between them. This CDR3 has 11 residues. The CDR3 here is CATASNYGYTF. The CDR3 nucleotides are TGTGCCACGGCCAGCAACTATGGCTACACCTTC.

Ten or more counts support this clonotype. The chain uses TRBV30 and TRBJ2-7; D is possibly TRBD2 (5 bases). Per the germline V gene, CDR1 is GTSNPN and CDR2 is SVGIG (reference sequence). The CDR3 has 11 residues. V lost 2 bases to trimming and J lost 3 bases, with 5 bases between them. CDR3 bases: TGTGCCTGGAGTCGGGGCTACGAGCAGTACTTC. As protein: CAWSRGYEQYF.

This clonotype was seen repeatedly, ten times or more. The chain is built from TRBV28 and TRBJ2-3; 7 bases agree with TRBD2. With 6 bases clipped from V and 9 bases from J, the junction kept 9 bases outside the gene matches. From germline, CDR1 is MDHEN and CDR2 SYDVKM. This CDR3 comprises 13 residues. CDR3: CASRGGGTGTQYF. DNA of the CDR3: TGTGCCAGCAGGGGGGGGGGGACGGGGACGCAGTATTTT.

This clonotype was seen repeatedly, ten times or more. The genes are TRBV30 and TRBJ1-6; 8 positions match TRBD1. Germline V gene lookup returns CDR1 GTSNPN and CDR2 SVGIG (reference sequence). Trimming took 4 bases from V and 9 from J; bases not matched to a gene: 11. There are 15 residues in the CDR3. CDR3 in amino acids: CAWNHDRGSSSPLHF. In nucleotides, the CDR3 is TGTGCCTGGAACCACGACAGGGGTTCATCTTCACCCCTCCACTTT.

This clonotype was detected many times. This chain links TRBV6-1 with TRBJ2-3; D is ambiguous. This CDR3 is 13 amino acids long. Germline-derived CDR1 and CDR2 are MNHNS and SASEGT. Trimming cost V 2 bases and J 7 bases, with 10 bases left between them. CDR3 sequence reads: CASSEPGRNTQYF. The CDR3 region has the DNA TGTGCCAGCAGTGAACCGGGTCGGAATACGCAGTATTTT.

The sample holds a few counts of this clonotype. The chain joins TRBV14 to TRBJ2-3, with D tentatively TRBD2 (5 bases). CDR3 length: 15 amino acids. Per the germline V gene, CDR1 is SGHDN and CDR2 is FVKESK. Trimming removed 4 bases at V and 4 bases at J, with 15 bases between. DNA of the CDR3: TGTGCCAGCAGCCTGAGGGTCAGGAGCCCAGATACGCAGTATTTT. It codes for CASSLRVRSPDTQYF.

This clonotype was picked up many times. The chain couples TRBV18 to TRBJ2-3, with D uncertain. Deletions cut 4 bases from V and 8 bases from J, with 19 bases between. CDR3 length: 15 residues. Germline V gene sequence: CDR1 KGHSH, CDR2 LQKENI. The CDR3: CASSQEEGFIATQYF. In DNA, the CDR3 is TGTGCCAGCTCACAAGAGGAAGGGTTCATAGCTACGCAGTATTTT.

This clonotype was seen repeatedly, ten times or more. The chain joins TRBV2 to TRBJ2-1, with 7 bases identical to TRBD2. J was trimmed by 4 bases and V by 6 bases; bases with no gene match: 15. CDR1 SNHLY and CDR2 FYNNEI come from the germline V gene. CDR3 size: 17 residues. The CDR3 DNA reads as TGTGCCAGCAGGCGAGGAGAGGGGCTAGCGGTATACAATGAGCAGTTCTTC. Translated: CASRRGEGLAVYNEQFF. The complete variable domain, with remaining parts taken from reference TRBV2 and TRBJ2-1, reads EPEVTQTPSHQVTQMGQEVILRCVPISNHLYFYWYRQILGQKVEFLVSFYNNEISEKSEIFDDQFSVERPDGSNFTLKIRSTKLEDSAMYFCASRRGEGLAVYNEQFFGPGTRLTVL.

This clonotype showed up many times. This sequence joins TRBV18 and TRBJ2-7; D is possibly TRBD2 (7 bases). CDR1 and CDR2 from the germline V gene are KGHSH and LQKENI. This CDR3 comprises 16 residues. Trimming pared 3 bases from V and 0 bases from J, leaving 15 bases between. In nucleotides, the CDR3 is TGTGCCAGCTCACCGGGGGGGGCGGGACTCTCCTACGAGCAGTACTTC. Its translation is CASSPGGAGLSYEQYF. Supplemented by reference TRBV18 and TRBJ2-7, the full variable domain reads NAGVMQNPRHLVRRRGQEARLRCSPMKGHSHVYWYRQLPEEGLKFMVYLQKENIIDESGMPKERFSAEFPKEGPSILRIQQVVRGDSAAYFCASSPGGAGLSYEQYFGPGTRLTVT.

This clonotype was seen repeatedly, ten times or more. V gene TRBV18 combines with J gene TRBJ1-5; D gene uncertain. Trimming removed 5 bases at V and 3 bases at J, with 11 bases between. Germline V gene data show CDR1 as KGHSH and CDR2 as LQKENI. The CDR3 contains 14 residues. The CDR3: CASSGQTYNQPQHF. CDR3 in DNA: TGTGCCAGCTCAGGGCAGACCTACAATCAGCCCCAGCATTTT.

This clonotype showed up many times. The chain has TRBV28 and TRBJ2-1; D is unclear. Trimming left V 7 bases short and J 7 bases short, with 14 bases between. CDR1 MDHEN and CDR2 SYDVKM come from the germline V gene. The CDR3 is 13 amino acids. The CDR3: CASIPQVGNEQFF. The CDR3, as DNA: TGTGCCAGCATCCCTCAGGTCGGTAATGAGCAGTTCTTC.

This clonotype occurred many times. The V call is TRBV2, the J call TRBJ2-3, with D hard to call. The CDR3 extends over 14 amino acids. V lost 8 bases and J 0 bases, leaving 12 bases between the germline ends. Germline values: CDR1 SNHLY, CDR2 FYNNEI. The CDR3, as DNA: TGTGCCAGCGATGGACGAGGCAGCACAGATACGCAGTATTTT. Its translation is CASDGRGSTDTQYF.

This rearrangement joins TRBV20-1 to TRBJ2-2; perhaps TRBD2 as D (5 bases). The length of the CDR3 is 15 residues. The germline V gene encodes CDR1 DFQATT and CDR2 SNEGSKA (reference sequence). V shed 0 bases and J shed 3 bases, with 11 bases lying between them. The CDR3, as DNA: TGCAGTGCTAGAGAAGGGTGGCGGGACACCGGGGAGCTGTTTTTT. It is translated as CSAREGWRDTGELFF.

This clonotype was recorded a few times. The chain links TRBV3-1 to TRBJ2-4, with D possibly being TRBD2 (5 bases). Trimming removed 4 bases at V and 3 bases at J, with 10 bases between. This CDR3 spans 14 amino acids. The germline V gene encodes CDR1 LGHDT and CDR2 YNNKEL (reference sequence). The CDR3 sequence is CASSPGELKNIQYF. The CDR3 region has the DNA TGTGCCAGCAGCCCCGGGGAGCTCAAAAACATTCAGTACTTC.

This clonotype was counted at least ten times. The V gene is TRBV6-1, the J gene TRBJ2-7; a weak D match, TRBD2 (7 bases). The V and J ends lost 7 bases and 0 bases respectively, with 16 bases between them. This CDR3 region has 15 residues. Germline V gene data show CDR1 as MNHNS and CDR2 as SASEGT. CDR3 in amino acids: CASTPGGATSYEQYF. CDR3 coding DNA: TGTGCCAGCACCCCTGGGGGGGCTACCTCCTACGAGCAGTACTTC.

The chain is built from TRBV20-1 and TRBJ2-1; TRBD2 matches at 8 bases. Per the germline V gene, CDR1 is DFQATT and CDR2 is SNEGSKA (reference sequence). V gave up 5 bases and J gave up 5 bases; unmatched junction bases: 17. The CDR3 sequence is 17 residues long. The CDR3 DNA follows: TGCAGTGCTGACCCTACCACCCCGGGACTAGTTCACAATGAGCAGTTCTTC. This sequence encodes CSADPTTPGLVHNEQFF.

This clonotype was observed many times. This chain connects TRBV30 to TRBJ2-7; 11 bases are a match to TRBD1. V lost 3 bases, J lost 3 bases, and 10 bases stayed unmatched. The V gene's germline CDR1 is GTSNPN and CDR2 SVGIG (reference sequence). The CDR3 runs to 16 residues. The CDR3 reads CAWRTNEGQGVYEQYF. The DNA of the CDR3 is TGTGCCTGGAGGACAAACGAGGGACAGGGGGTCTACGAGCAGTACTTC.

This clonotype was found many times. The rearrangement joins TRBV7-9 to TRBJ2-7; either TRBD1 or TRBD2 may fit D (5 bases each). The CDR3 has 14 residues. V lost 0 bases, J lost 2 bases, and 8 bases lay in between. CDR1 is SEHNR and CDR2 is FQNEAQ in the germline V gene (reference sequence). The CDR3 nucleotides are TGTGCCAGCAGCTTAGCGAGGGGCACCTACGAGCAGTACTTC. Protein product: CASSLARGTYEQYF.

The table lists this clonotype with many counts. This chain uses TRBV9 with TRBJ2-1; TRBD2 aligns across 9 bases. The CDR3 length is 16 residues. The germline V gene has CDR1 SGDLS and CDR2 YYNGEE. V was pared by 0 bases and J by 4 bases, with 5 bases of the junction left unmatched. CDR3 nucleotide sequence: TGTGCCAGCAGCGTAGCGGCTAGCGGGATGTACAATGAGCAGTTCTTC. It codes for CASSVAASGMYNEQFF. Looking up the rest from reference TRBV9 and TRBJ2-1 gives the full variable domain: DSGVTQTPKHLITATGQRVTLRCSPRSGDLSVYWYQQSLDQGLQFLIQYYNGEERAKGNILERFSAQQFPDLHSELNLSSLELGDSALYFCASSVAASGMYNEQFFGPGTRLTVL.

The V and J genes are TRBV14 and TRBJ1-4; D not certain. The CDR3 extends over 16 amino acids. Looked up from germline, CDR1 is SGHDN and CDR2 is FVKESK. Trimming left V 0 bases short and J 0 bases short, with 8 bases between. CDR3: CASSQDGKATNEKLFF. In nucleotides, the CDR3 is TGTGCCAGCAGCCAAGATGGGAAAGCAACTAATGAAAAACTGTTTTTT. Based on the CDR3 plus reference TRBV14 and TRBJ1-4, the full variable domain is EAGVTQFPSHSVIEKGQTVTLRCDPISGHDNLYWYRRVMGKEIKFLLHFVKESKQDESGMPNNRFLAERTGGTYSTLKVQPAELEDSGVYFCASSQDGKATNEKLFFGSGTQLSVL.

This clonotype was counted at least ten times. The V gene is TRBV12-3 or TRBV12-4, the J gene TRBJ2-7, with no clear D. This CDR3 spans 14 amino acids. V gave up 3 bases and J gave up 2 bases, with 11 bases separating them. This chain's CDR3 is CASSLIGDPYEQYF. The CDR3 region has the DNA TGTGCCAGCAGTTTGATTGGGGATCCCTACGAGCAGTACTTC.